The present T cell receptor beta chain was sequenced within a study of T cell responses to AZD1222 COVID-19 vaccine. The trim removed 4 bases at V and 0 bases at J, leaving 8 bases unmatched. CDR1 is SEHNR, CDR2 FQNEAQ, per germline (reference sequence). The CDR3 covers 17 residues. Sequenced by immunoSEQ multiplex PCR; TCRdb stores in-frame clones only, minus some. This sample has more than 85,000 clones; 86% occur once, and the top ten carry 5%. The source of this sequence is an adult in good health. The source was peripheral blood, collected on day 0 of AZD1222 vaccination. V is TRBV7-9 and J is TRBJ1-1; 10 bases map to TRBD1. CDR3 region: CASSSRGQGLLNTEAFF. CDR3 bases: TGTGCCAGCAGCTCCCGGGGACAGGGGCTTCTGAACACTGAAGCTTTCTTT. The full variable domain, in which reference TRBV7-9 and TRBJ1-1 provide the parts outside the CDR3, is DTGVSQNPRHKITKRGQNVTFRCDPISEHNRLYWYRQTLGQGPEFLTYFQNEAQLEKSRLLSDRFSAERPKGSFSTLEIQRTEQGDSAMYLCASSSRGQGLLNTEAFFGQGTRLTVV.